These T cell receptor beta chains were read from a single sample in a study of vaccination and CD4 T cells after COVID-19. TCRdb re-called the PCR reads through MiXCR, storing one row per CDR3 protein. The profile shows around 12,000 distinct CDR3 sequences, approximately 50% of them singletons. Their cognate antigens are unknown. Sequencing was performed on CD4+ T cells from blood, cultured in vitro. The receptors derive from a human donor who had recovered from COVID-19. Both conserved end residues are part of each CDR3. A D gene is named only where the DNA matches it firmly. Some rows have no size entry. The others give once, few or many, or a class for an expanded clone.

size	V	J	D	CDR3	DNA
NA	TRBV27	TRBJ2-7	NA	CASGLGQPYEQYF	TGTGCCAGCGGTTTAGGGCAGCCCTACGAGCAGTACTTC
NA	TRBV14	TRBJ1-2	NA	CASSQDLRDTFVYGYTF	TGTGCCAGCAGCCAAGATTTAAGGGACACTTTTGTCTATGGCTACACCTTC
few	TRBV6-2/TRBV6-3	TRBJ1-2	NA	CASSEGVAWYGYTF	TGTGCCAGCAGTGAGGGGGTCGCTTGGTATGGCTACACCTTC
NA	TRBV20-1	TRBJ1-4	NA	CSATGGSEKLFF	TGCAGTGCAACCGGCGGGTCTGAAAAACTGTTTTTT
NA	TRBV7-9	TRBJ1-2	TRBD1	CASSLETGDGYTF	TGTGCCAGCAGCTTAGAAACAGGGGATGGCTACACCTTC
NA	TRBV20-1	TRBJ1-3	TRBD1	CSARSGGFGNTIYF	TGCAGTGCTAGATCAGGGGGATTTGGAAACACCATATATTTT
few	TRBV20-1	TRBJ1-5	TRBD1	CSARGRTGGNEPQHF	TGCAGTGCTAGAGGGCGGACAGGGGGTAATGAGCCCCAGCATTTT
NA	TRBV6-1	TRBJ2-3	TRBD1	CASSPLPGQGADTQYF	TGTGCCAGCAGTCCCCTCCCGGGACAGGGGGCAGATACGCAGTATTTT
NA	TRBV29-1	TRBJ2-3	TRBD2	CSVQTSGSADTQYF	TGCAGCGTCCAGACTAGCGGGAGTGCAGATACGCAGTATTTT
NA	TRBV6-7	TRBJ2-2	TRBD2	CASLDLRGAVTGELFF	TGTGCCAGCTTAGATTTGCGGGGGGCAGTTACCGGGGAGCTGTTTTTT
NA	TRBV19	TRBJ2-7	NA	CASSISRRGEQYF	TGTGCCAGTAGTATCAGTCGGCGAGGCGAGCAGTACTTC
NA	TRBV19	TRBJ1-5	NA	CASSILHLGRGQPQHF	TGTGCCAGTAGTATTCTTCATTTAGGCAGGGGCCAGCCCCAGCATTTT
few	TRBV20-1	TRBJ2-3	NA	CRCSALRTDTQYF	TGCAGGTGTTCAGCACTTCGCACAGATACGCAGTATTTT
few	TRBV2	TRBJ1-2	NA	CASSIDRLVLGYTF	TGTGCCAGCAGTATCGACAGGCTTGTTTTAGGCTACACCTTC
few	TRBV7-9	TRBJ1-2	NA	CASSPLDGNYGYTF	TGTGCCAGCAGCCCGTTGGACGGGAACTATGGCTACACCTTC
NA	TRBV14	TRBJ1-2	NA	CASSPPHSGYTF	TGTGCCAGCAGCCCCCCTCACTCTGGCTACACCTTC
NA	TRBV6-1	TRBJ1-5	TRBD1	CASSTGGQPQHF	TGTGCCAGCAGCACAGGGGGACAGCCCCAGCATTTT
NA	TRBV27	TRBJ2-7	NA	CASSLSGPRGEQYF	TGTGCCAGCAGTTTATCAGGGCCTAGAGGGGAGCAGTACTTC
NA	TRBV7-9	TRBJ1-3	NA	CASSLIGGNTIYF	TGTGCCAGCAGCTTAATCGGTGGAAACACCATATATTTT
few	TRBV5-1	TRBJ2-5	NA	CASSFLQETQYF	TGCGCCAGCAGCTTCCTTCAAGAGACCCAGTACTTC
NA	TRBV27	TRBJ1-2	TRBD1	CASSLSGTGDYGYTF	TGTGCCAGCAGTTTATCGGGGACAGGGGACTATGGCTACACCTTC
NA	TRBV18	TRBJ1-2	TRBD1	CASSPPPGQNYGYTF	TGTGCCAGCTCACCACCTCCGGGACAGAACTATGGCTACACCTTC
NA	TRBV6-5	TRBJ2-7	NA	CASSYSKRQHSYEQYF	TGTGCCAGCAGTTACTCCAAAAGGCAACACTCCTACGAGCAGTACTTC
NA	TRBV19	TRBJ1-5	NA	CASSIGRKSNQPQHF	TGTGCCAGTAGTATAGGCAGGAAAAGCAATCAGCCCCAGCATTTT
NA	TRBV19	TRBJ2-1	TRBD2	CASSPRGGLAGVVGRDEQFF	TGTGCCAGTAGTCCCCGCGGGGGACTAGCGGGAGTAGTTGGTCGCGATGAGCAGTTCTTC
NA	TRBV4-2	TRBJ2-7	NA	CASSQRTRSTLHEQYF	TGTGCCAGCAGCCAAAGGACACGGTCGACTCTCCACGAGCAGTACTTC
NA	TRBV7-3	TRBJ2-1	TRBD2	CASSDQTSGRANNEQFF	TGTGCCAGCAGCGATCAGACTAGCGGGAGGGCAAACAATGAGCAGTTCTTC
NA	TRBV20-1	TRBJ2-5	NA	CSARSRASQIYQETQYF	TGCAGTGCGAGAAGCAGAGCTTCACAAATTTACCAAGAGACCCAGTACTTC
NA	TRBV5-4	TRBJ1-2	TRBD1	CASRLLGRGDGYTF	TGTGCCAGCCGCTTACTTGGCAGGGGGGATGGCTACACCTTC
NA	TRBV7-2	TRBJ2-1	NA	CASSRGYREQFF	TGTGCCAGCAGCCGTGGGTATCGTGAGCAGTTCTTC
NA	TRBV6-1	TRBJ1-2	TRBD1	CASSPDRVGYTF	TGTGCCAGCAGTCCGGACAGGGTGGGCTACACCTTC
few	TRBV6-1	TRBJ2-7	NA	CASSATGLLYEQYF	TGTGCCAGCAGTGCTACCGGACTACTCTACGAGCAGTACTTC
NA	TRBV6-1	TRBJ1-2	TRBD1	CASRSLTGQGLYGYTF	TGTGCCAGCAGATCCCTAACGGGACAGGGACTCTATGGCTACACCTTC
few	TRBV6-1	TRBJ2-3	NA	CASSLNRREWGDTQYF	TGTGCCAGCAGCCTTAACCGTCGGGAGTGGGGAGATACGCAGTATTTT
NA	TRBV7-2	TRBJ1-6	TRBD1	CASSARTGSYNSPLHF	TGTGCCAGCAGCGCGAGGACAGGGTCGTATAATTCACCCCTCCACTTT
NA	TRBV20-1	TRBJ1-6	NA	CSARRPRAGPPYNSPLHF	TGCAGTGCTAGACGACCCCGAGCAGGGCCACCTTATAATTCACCCCTCCACTTT
NA	TRBV6-1	TRBJ2-3	TRBD2	CASSPAGVRDTQYF	TGTGCCAGCAGCCCAGCGGGAGTTCGGGATACGCAGTATTTT
NA	TRBV7-8	TRBJ2-1	TRBD2	CASSLGTSRQGEQFF	TGTGCCAGTAGCTTAGGGACTAGCAGACAGGGTGAGCAGTTCTTC
NA	TRBV20-1	TRBJ1-1	NA	CSARDAAGVTEAFF	TGCAGTGCTAGAGACGCGGCGGGGGTCACTGAAGCTTTCTTT
few	TRBV6-5	TRBJ2-2	NA	CASSYMANTGELFF	TGTGCCAGCAGTTACATGGCGAACACCGGGGAGCTGTTTTTT
few	TRBV20-1	TRBJ2-5	NA	CSARRPKETQYF	TGCAGTGCTAGAAGACCGAAAGAGACCCAGTACTTC